The table lists the clone carrying this TCR beta chain with a few counts. Its antigen is not identified. The data were taken from a study of T-cell memory formation after mild COVID-19. With constant-segment primers, 5'RACE yielded cDNA libraries of TCR alpha and TCR beta that carried sample barcodes and UMIs. Using its own MiXCR run on the 5' RACE reads, TCRdb lists one record per CDR3 protein. The data hold more than 110,000 distinct CDR3 sequences, with 11% to 15% observed a single time. Study-level results: Balance between CD4 and CD8 was seen in clones contracting day 15 to 85, and a CD4+ lean was seen in later expanders.

The ends lost 0 bases at V and 3 bases at J; junction bases unmatched: 17. Germline CDR1 is LGHNA and CDR2 is YNFKEQ. CDR3 length: 20 residues. The chain has TRBV4-2 and TRBJ2-7; 10 bases map to TRBD2. This TCR came from an adult woman who had mild COVID-19 (a few samples of this study predate the infection). Cell type and time point are not known. The sample taken for sequencing was PBMCs or a T cell subset sorted from them (not recorded which). CDR3 DNA sequence: TGTGCCAGCAGCCAAGATTGGGCTAGCGGGGGCTCGTTATGGATCTACGAGCAGTACTTC. Translating it yields CASSQDWASGGSLWIYEQYF.